The text below deals with one TCR beta chain. This record belongs to a study of shared clonotypes between healthy human individuals. Sequenced by immunoSEQ multiplex PCR; TCRdb stores in-frame clones only, minus some. This sample has 1.5 million to 2.5 million clones; roughly 95% occur once, and the top ten carry approximately 1%. The germline CDR1 and CDR2 sequences are SGHNT and YYREEE (reference sequence). The CDR3 consists of 14 residues. The ends were cut back, 2 bases at V and 0 bases at J, with 5 bases in the middle. CD8 cells classed as naive were CD45RO-negative and positively selected for CCR7, excluding terminally differentiated effector memory CD45RA+ cells.

The specimen sequenced was naive CD8+ T cells sorted from blood. V and J are TRBV5-4 and TRBJ1-4; D call uncertain. This clonotype was sampled from a man younger than 35 in good health. CDR3 DNA: TGTGCCAGCAGCTTAGATCCAACTAATGAAAAACTGTTTTTT. It translates to CASSLDPTNEKLFF.